One sample yielded the 17 T cell receptor beta chains listed below, sequenced in a study of blood T cells in healthy people across ages. The second PCR ran about 6 to 12 cycles with a sample-barcoded 5' primer and J-beta primers. TCRdb re-analysed the 5' RACE reads in MiXCR, keeping a single row per CDR3 protein. The table records over 600,000 distinct CDR3 sequences, around 50% of them present only once. Sequencing used blood. These receptors originate from a middle-aged man in good health.

The chain combines TRBV28 with TRBJ1-2, with a weak D call TRBD1 (5 bases). Germline loops: CDR1 MDHEN, CDR2 SYDVKM. This CDR3 comprises 12 residues. Trimming pared 6 bases from V and 7 bases from J, leaving 12 bases between. CDR3 sequence reads: CASSLGTSGYTF. Here the CDR3 DNA reads TGTGCCAGCAGCTTGGGGACGTCTGGCTACACCTTC.

The sample holds one count of this clonotype. The rearrangement joins TRBV7-3 to TRBJ1-2; possible D gene TRBD1, 6 bases. CDR1 SGHTA and CDR2 FQGTGA come from the germline V gene. This CDR3 has 17 residues. Trimming shortened V by 5 bases and J by 0 bases, and 19 bases separated the two germline ends. The CDR3 loop reads CASSPGWGRGANYGYTF. As DNA, the CDR3 is TGTGCCAGCAGCCCAGGTTGGGGCAGGGGAGCTAACTATGGCTACACCTTC.

The gene calls are TRBV7-9 and TRBJ2-6, with a possible D match to TRBD2 (6 bases). Deletions cut 6 bases from V and 2 bases from J, with 17 bases between. CDR1 is SEHNR and CDR2 is FQNEAQ in the germline V gene (reference sequence). The CDR3 has 17 amino acids. CDR3 coding DNA: TGTGCCAGCAGAAAACCCGGGGGTTCGACTGGGGCCAACGTCCTGACTTTC. This translates into CASRKPGGSTGANVLTF.

Note on this clonotype: Germline is not matched at one junction end, which may reflect a read error. This chain uses TRBV3-1 with TRBJ2-5; 11 bases match TRBD2. The germline V gene encodes CDR1 LGHDT and CDR2 YNNKEL (reference sequence). The CDR3 sequence is 19 residues long. CDR3 sequence: CASSQEFVRLAGYQETRYF. Written as DNA, the CDR3 is TGTGCCAGCAGCCAAGAATTTGTCCGACTAGCGGGGTACCAAGAGACCCGGTACTTC.

CDR3 protein: CASSTQGARISLGYNEQFF. DNA for the CDR3: TGTGCCAGCAGCACCCAGGGGGCCCGAATTAGTTTAGGCTACAATGAGCAGTTCTTC. J is TRBJ2-1 and V is TRBV11-2; 8 bases fit TRBD1. With 5 bases clipped from V and 3 bases from J, the junction kept 18 bases outside the gene matches. The CDR3 is made up of 19 amino acids. CDR1 is SGHAT and CDR2 is FQNNGV in the germline V gene.

This clonotype showed up just a few times. The chain couples TRBV27 to TRBJ2-5, with unresolved D. The J call may be in error: the DNA end matches TRBJ2-7 better. The germline V gene has CDR1 MNHEY and CDR2 SMNVEV (reference sequence). The CDR3 totals 13 residues. This CDR3 is CASSLPYVSEQYF. In nucleotides, the CDR3 is TGTGCCAGCAGTTTACCCTATGTGAGCGAGCAGTACTTC.

V is TRBV6-2 or TRBV6-3 and J is TRBJ2-7; 7 positions match TRBD2. CDR1 is MNHEY, CDR2 SVGEGT, per germline. J gave up 1 base and V 0 bases, and 9 bases lay outside the gene matches. The CDR3 spans 17 residues. The CDR3 DNA is TGTGCCAGCAGTTACTCGTTCGTAGGGCGGGAGTCCTACGAGCAGTACTTC. Its translation is CASSYSFVGRESYEQYF.

The chain uses TRBV29-1 and TRBJ2-5; 8 bases match TRBD2. TRBJ2-7 explains the end of the DNA better; the J call may be wrong. This CDR3 has 11 residues. Germline CDR1 SQVTM, CDR2 ANQGSEA. The CDR3 nucleotides read TGCAGCGCTATAGCGGGGTCCGAGCAGTACTTC. Translating it yields CSAIAGSEQYF.

This clonotype was found a few times. This chain links TRBV20-1 with TRBJ2-7; 13 nucleotides agree with TRBD2. Germline V gives CDR1 DFQATT, CDR2 SNEGSKA (reference sequence). V lost 3 bases, J lost 4 bases, and 12 bases stayed unmatched. This CDR3 is built from 17 residues. The CDR3 protein is CSASRTSGSPRQYEQYF. In nucleotides, the CDR3 is TGCAGTGCTAGCCGGACTAGCGGGAGTCCTCGTCAGTACGAGCAGTACTTC.

In its sample, this clonotype was seen once. CDR3 in amino acids: CASSSSTGWETQYF. For the CDR3, the DNA is TGTGCCAGCTCATCTTCAACAGGGTGGGAGACCCAGTACTTC. V usage is TRBV18 and J usage is TRBJ2-5; a weak D match, TRBD1 (6 bases). The CDR3 spans 14 residues. Trimming removed 5 bases from V and 5 bases from J, with 15 bases in between. Germline V lookup: CDR1 KGHSH, CDR2 LQKENI.

The chain joins TRBV2 to TRBJ2-7; D is possibly TRBD1 (6 bases). Trimming pared 5 bases from V and 9 bases from J, leaving 14 bases between. The CDR3 loop spans 12 amino acids. Germline V lookup: CDR1 SNHLY, CDR2 FYNNEI. The CDR3 spells CASSYTGSGQYF. The CDR3, as DNA: TGTGCCAGCAGTTATACAGGGAGCGGGCAGTACTTC.

With regard to this clonotype: Possible read error: a much larger clone is one base away. This chain joins TRBV6-2 or TRBV6-3 and TRBJ2-3; no definite D call. The CDR3 is made up of 13 amino acids. Germline V gives CDR1 MNHEY, CDR2 SVGEGT. In DNA, the CDR3 is TGTGCCGGCAGTTACCAGACCCCGGATACGCAGTATTTT. This gives the protein CAGSYQTPDTQYF.

The gene calls are TRBV29-1 and TRBJ2-7; D is undetermined. The V gene's germline CDR1 is SQVTM and CDR2 ANQGSEA. The length of the CDR3 is 13 residues. V was trimmed by 7 bases and J by 0 bases, leaving 13 bases between them. Here the CDR3 reads CSATPLSSYEQYF. The CDR3, as DNA: TGCAGCGCAACGCCTTTGAGCTCCTACGAGCAGTACTTC.

The CDR3 coding sequence is TGTGCCAGCAGTTTATGGACTAGCGGGAGCCGTAATGAGCAGTTCTTC. This sequence encodes CASSLWTSGSRNEQFF. The V gene is TRBV27, the J gene TRBJ2-1, with 13 bases that match TRBD2. CDR1 and CDR2 from the germline V gene are MNHEY and SMNVEV (reference sequence). The CDR3 is 16 amino acids. With 1 base clipped from V and 7 bases from J, the junction kept 4 bases outside the gene matches.

The chain combines TRBV3-1 with TRBJ2-7, with 12 bases fitting TRBD1. The length of the CDR3 is 16 residues. Per germline, CDR1 LGHDT and CDR2 YNNKEL (reference sequence). Trimming took 5 bases from V and 9 from J; bases not matched to a gene: 14. For the CDR3, the DNA is TGTGCCAGCAGCTATTTCCCGGGACAGGGGGCTGATGGGCAGTACTTC. As protein: CASSYFPGQGADGQYF.

This chain connects TRBV27 to TRBJ1-2; D not resolved. V dropped 6 bases and J dropped 5 bases, with 19 bases sitting between them. This CDR3 contains 15 residues. CDR1 and CDR2 (germline): MNHEY, SMNVEV (reference sequence). The CDR3 region is CASSRSRNLSYGYTF. CDR3 in DNA: TGTGCCAGCAGCCGGTCGCGGAACCTCTCTTATGGCTACACCTTC.

The CDR3: CASSLGTGADEQFF. The CDR3, as DNA: TGTGCCAGCAGTTTAGGGACTGGCGCCGATGAGCAGTTCTTC. This chain links TRBV12-3 or TRBV12-4 with TRBJ2-1, with D perhaps TRBD2 (5 bases). This CDR3 comprises 14 residues. Trimming stripped 1 base from V and 8 bases from J, with 12 bases between.